The sequence of this T cell receptor beta chain was determined in a study of beta chain features in type 1 diabetes (dated 2018 in TCRdb). For the study in its entirety: Patients and healthy donors did not differ in mean age, gender distribution, total cell number or subset yield. A total of roughly 99 million sorted cells were examined across all samples, and the number of cells per subset was strongly correlated with RNA yield. In the study, recently diagnosed type 1 diabetes patients and matched healthy donors were compared on the TCRB repertoires of their sorted circulating CD4+ T cell subsets. Whereas all 30 or so donors provided naive and central memory subsets, regulatory and stem cell-like memory subsets were isolated from just 8 patients and roughly 8 healthy donors. Study-wide findings and limitations: Naive, central memory and regulatory TCRB repertoires appeared more similar among patients than among healthy donors. Only small numbers of individuals were included in the HLA sub-analyses, which left unresolved whether HLA type had any influence on TCRB rearrangement. Sequencing cDNA rather than genomic DNA could over-represent highly expressing activated cells, although activation and CD3 levels did not differ between groups. Patients with type 1 diabetes made fewer insertions and deleted more nucleotides at VDJ recombination sites, implying thymic rearrangement abnormalities. PCR may preferentially amplify shorter templates, but because patient and control samples were amplified and corrected together, any resulting skew would affect both groups equally. In all four CD4+ subsets, TCRB CDR3 length was moderately but significantly shorter in type 1 diabetes patients.

The entire amount of isolated RNA was reverse transcribed using the High Capacity cDNA Reverse Transcription Kit, so the sequenced TCRB transcripts were expressed ones. Deep immunoSEQ sequencing was applied to naive, central memory and regulatory T cell samples, giving an average of about 3.8 million total reads per sample. Sorted cells were lysed in RLT buffer and RNA was extracted with DNase-treated RNeasy Micro or Mini kits, depending on cell number. Each cell subset was processed on its own to prevent cross-contamination, while patient and healthy donor samples were processed together. TCRB sequences were amplified from cDNA with the immunoSEQ multiplex PCR, producing 87-bp fragments spanning the CDR3 region. Sequencing of the amplicons was performed on the Illumina HiSeq platform. The study's processing was this. Synthetic template baselines were used to correct PCR bias computationally, reads within Hamming distance 2 were collapsed, and singletons that could not be merged were discarded. By aligning reads against IMGT, V, D and J genes, CDR3 length, and insertions or deletions at six rearrangement sites were assigned. Within each subset, clonotype counts were normalized to sorted cell number, after which true diversity and Gini coefficients were computed with the tcR R package. The overlap coefficient, calculated on TCRB nucleotide sequences, was used to measure repertoire sharing. As a proxy for the pre-selection repertoire, out-of-frame TCRB sequences from naive cells were analyzed. TCRdb mirrors the immuneACCESS table, restricted to in-frame sequences. Some clones are absent from its copies; in checked studies, under half trace to an unresolved V gene, and the reason for the others is unknown. V and J calls plus clone size are reproduced from that table; the DNA served to infer D and trimming. Across this sample there are hundreds of thousands of clones, with around 15% seen only once. The ten largest make up roughly 0.098% of the sample.

From its cysteine to its phenylalanine, the CDR3 spans 15 amino acids. Only the CDR3 portion is preserved as DNA: 45 bases, with reading frame beginning at the first base. The V end loses 1 base and the J end loses 2 bases, and a stretch of 12 bases separates them. CDR1 and CDR2 were assigned from the germline V gene (reference sequence) as SEHNR and FQNEAQ. A single peripheral blood draw of around 120 mL on average was collected from each donor into heparinised tubes. Using a panel that included CD45RO, CCR7, CD25, CD127, CD95 and CD27, naive, central memory, regulatory and stem cell-like memory CD4+ T cells were sorted on a BD FACSAria II. Every sorted population had a purity above 95%. PBMCs were isolated right away by Lymphoprep density gradient centrifugation and were stained directly, without culture. To minimize batch effects, samples were stained and sorted in pairs, one healthy donor with one patient per experiment.

About this clone itself: The target of this receptor is not known. It has no much larger one-base neighbor in the sample; base qualities were not kept.

The specimen was naive CD4+ T cells from blood. The cell subset or site label for this specimen denotes: true naive CD4+ T cells. The rearrangement joined TRBV7-9 to TRBJ2-7; possibly the D gene is TRBD2, per 5 matching bases. This TCR came from a man younger than 30 in good health. The CDR3 reads as follows: CASSLDGGRAYEQYF. The nucleotide sequence is given as TGTGCCAGCAGCTTAGATGGTGGGAGAGCCTACGAGCAGTACTTC.